This T cell receptor (beta chain) is from a study of circulating and synovial CD4+ cells in juvenile arthritis. Germline V lookup: CDR1 SGHTS, CDR2 YDEGEE. Trimming removed 2 bases from V and 0 bases from J, with 9 bases in between. This CDR3 has 15 amino acids. TCRdb's table, derived via immunoSEQ multiplex PCR, lists solely in-frame clones and lacks some. This sample carries 36,000 or so clones, over 85% of them seen once, and the ten largest clones take around 0.67%. The sample comprised CD4+ T cells from blood. This chain uses TRBV5-8 with TRBJ2-1; D is uncertain. The source is a human donor with juvenile idiopathic arthritis. For the CDR3, the DNA is TGTGCCAGCAGCTTACTGACAAGCTCCTACAATGAGCAGTTCTTC. Residues: CASSLLTSSYNEQFF.